These T cell receptor beta chains were read from a single sample in a study of cytomegalovirus exposure and HLA in healthy donors. Method: immunoSEQ multiplex PCR; TCRdb's copy keeps in-frame clones and lacks some. Among some 110,000 clones, approximately 72% were seen once, and the ten largest hold 1.5%. The sequenced sample was PBMCs. All receptors come from a man aged 18 to 30 in good health and CMV-seronegative. Both conserved end residues are part of each CDR3. The order of the fields is J gene, V gene, D gene, clone size, CDR3 DNA, CDR3 protein. D genes are given only for firm matches. Not all rows give a size; the values are once, few, many and, for expanded clones, a class.

TRBJ2-3,TRBV5-4,NA,NA,TGTGCCAGCAGCGGGCCACTAAGGGGGGGAGATACGCAGTATTTT,CASSGPLRGGDTQYF
TRBJ2-3,TRBV19,TRBD2,NA,TGTGCCACCCTGGCTAGCGGGGCTGATACGCAGTATTTT,CATLASGADTQYF
TRBJ2-3,TRBV6-1,TRBD2,once,TGTGCCAGCAGTGAAACCCGAACTAGCGGGAGTTCGGCAGATACGCAGTATTTT,CASSETRTSGSSADTQYF
TRBJ1-3,TRBV29-1,NA,NA,TGCAGCGCGGGGGAAGGCATTGCTGGAAACACCATATATTTT,CSAGEGIAGNTIYF
TRBJ2-7,TRBV15,TRBD2,NA,TGTGCCACCAGCTTAGCGGGGGCGACCTACGAGCAGTACTTC,CATSLAGATYEQYF
TRBJ2-2,TRBV19,TRBD1,NA,TGTGCCAGTAGTATACTTGGACAGGGGGCAGGGGAGCTGTTTTTT,CASSILGQGAGELFF
TRBJ2-2,TRBV5-1,NA,NA,TGCGCCAGCCGACAAGGGACTCGCAGAGTGGGTACCGGGGAGCTGTTTTTT,CASRQGTRRVGTGELFF
TRBJ1-2,TRBV19,TRBD1,NA,TGTGCCAGTAGACAGGGGGCGCATCGGGATGGCTACACCTTC,CASRQGAHRDGYTF
TRBJ1-5,TRBV7-8,NA,few,TGTGCCAGCAGCTGGGAGGGGGAGGGAGCGCCCCAGCATTTT,CASSWEGEGAPQHF
TRBJ2-1,TRBV19,TRBD1,NA,TGTGCCAGTAGTGCGGACAGGTACAATGAGCAGTTCTTC,CASSADRYNEQFF
TRBJ1-1,TRBV7-9,NA,NA,TGTGCCAGCAGCTTTCAGGGGATGACTGAAGCTTTCTTT,CASSFQGMTEAFF
TRBJ2-7,TRBV6-1,NA,few,TGTGCCAGCAGTGAAAGTGCAGGGAAGCAGTACTTC,CASSESAGKQYF
TRBJ1-3,TRBV28,NA,few,TGTGCCAGCAGTTCCAGGGAAAACACCATATATTTT,CASSSRENTIYF
TRBJ2-1,TRBV30,NA,NA,TGTGCCTGGAGTGTACCAGGAATTAATGAGCAGTTCTTC,CAWSVPGINEQFF
TRBJ1-2,TRBV27,NA,few,TGTGCCAGCAGTTTATCCGTGAACTATGGCTACACCTTC,CASSLSVNYGYTF
TRBJ1-4,TRBV10-3,TRBD1,few,TGTGCCATCAGGGGGACAGCAACTAATGAAAAACTGTTTTTT,CAIRGTATNEKLFF
TRBJ1-1,TRBV9,NA,NA,TGTGCCAGCAGCGTGGACTTGGACGCTGAAGCTTTCTTT,CASSVDLDAEAFF
TRBJ2-2,TRBV9,TRBD2,NA,TGTGCCAGCAGCCCTGAGCGGGGGGGCAGAACCGGGGAGCTGTTTTTT,CASSPERGGRTGELFF
TRBJ1-3,TRBV4-2,TRBD1,NA,TGTGCCAGCAGCCCAGGGGGAACTGGAAACACCATATATTTT,CASSPGGTGNTIYF
TRBJ2-7,TRBV7-9,NA,NA,TGTGCCAGCACCAGAGAGGGTCTGGGCTACGAGCAGTACTTC,CASTREGLGYEQYF
TRBJ1-1,TRBV25-1,NA,NA,TGTGCCAGCACCGAAACAGGGTACACTGAAGCTTTCTTT,CASTETGYTEAFF
TRBJ1-5,TRBV19,NA,NA,TGTGCCAGTAGCATTCGACAGAGCTATCAGCCCCAGCATTTT,CASSIRQSYQPQHF
TRBJ2-7,TRBV7-6,TRBD1,NA,TGTGCCAGCAGCCCCAGCGGACAGGGGACCTACGAGCAGTACTTC,CASSPSGQGTYEQYF
TRBJ2-2,TRBV9,TRBD1,NA,TGTGCCAGCAGCGACTCGACAGGGATCGGGGAGCTGTTTTTT,CASSDSTGIGELFF
TRBJ2-3,TRBV7-3,NA,NA,TGTGCCAGCAGCAGATTACCGGGAGATACGCAGTATTTT,CASSRLPGDTQYF
TRBJ1-3,TRBV28,NA,NA,TGTGCCAGCACTCGGCGGGGTACGGGAAACACCATATATTTT,CASTRRGTGNTIYF
TRBJ1-5,TRBV7-3,NA,NA,TGTGCCAGCAGCTTAACCAGTAATCAGCCCCAGCATTTT,CASSLTSNQPQHF
TRBJ1-4,TRBV4-2,TRBD1,few,TGTGCCAGCAGCCAAGAGACGAGACAGGGAAGGGTAACTAATGAAAAACTGTTTTTT,CASSQETRQGRVTNEKLFF
TRBJ1-5,TRBV28,NA,NA,TGTGCCAGCAGTTTAGACAGGTTGACTCAGCCCCAGCATTTT,CASSLDRLTQPQHF
TRBJ1-1,TRBV7-2,NA,NA,TGTGCCAGCAGCTTCTTGACTGAAGCTTTCTTT,CASSFLTEAFF
TRBJ2-5,TRBV11-3,NA,NA,TGTGCCAGCAGCTCGGTAGGGGGGACCCAGTACTTC,CASSSVGGTQYF
TRBJ1-2,TRBV7-9,TRBD1,NA,TGTGCCAGCAGCCCTCGGGACAGGGGGCGAAACTATGGCTACACCTTC,CASSPRDRGRNYGYTF
TRBJ1-1,TRBV7-2,TRBD1,NA,TGTGCCAGCAGCTCGCAGACAGGGTGGTTGTCTTTCTTT,CASSSQTGWLSFF
TRBJ2-1,TRBV7-9,NA,NA,TGTGCCAGCAGCCTCCCGGACTCGACTAGGCGAACCTACAATGAGCAGTTCTTC,CASSLPDSTRRTYNEQFF
TRBJ2-1,TRBV28,NA,NA,TGTGCCAGCAGGTCGCGGGGAGATGAGCAGTTCTTC,CASRSRGDEQFF
TRBJ2-7,TRBV9,TRBD1,NA,TGTGCCAGCAGCTCCCGACAGGGCTACGAGCAGTACTTC,CASSSRQGYEQYF
TRBJ2-2,TRBV29-1,TRBD2,once,TGCAGCGTCCTAGCGGGAGTTTTACCCGGGGAGCTGTTTTTT,CSVLAGVLPGELFF
TRBJ2-1,TRBV18,NA,NA,TGTGCCAGCTCACCGAGCGGAAACTCCTACAATGAGCAGTTCTTC,CASSPSGNSYNEQFF
TRBJ1-2,TRBV30,TRBD1,NA,TGTGCCTGGAGCGTTGACAGGGCCTCAGGATATGGCTACACCTTC,CAWSVDRASGYGYTF
TRBJ2-1,TRBV7-2,TRBD2,NA,TGTGCCAGCAGCCAACCCCGGCTAGCGGGGGAGCATTACAATGAGCAGTTCTTC,CASSQPRLAGEHYNEQFF
TRBJ1-4,TRBV6-6,TRBD1,NA,TGTGCCAGCAGTTACAAACAGGGGGCAAATGAAAAACTGTTTTTT,CASSYKQGANEKLFF
TRBJ2-7,TRBV7-8,NA,NA,TGTGCCAGCAGCTTTGGGAGCTCCTACGAGCAGTACTTC,CASSFGSSYEQYF
TRBJ2-7,TRBV11-2,NA,NA,TGTGCCAGCAGCTTAGAGAGCGGACTACTCTACGAGCAGTACTTC,CASSLESGLLYEQYF
TRBJ2-1,TRBV14,TRBD2,NA,TGTGCCAGCAGCCAGAGAACCGGGACTAGATCCTACAATGAGCAGTTCTTC,CASSQRTGTRSYNEQFF
TRBJ2-7,TRBV29-1,NA,few,TGCAGCGCGACCCTCTTGAGCGCTCATTACGAGCAGTACTTC,CSATLLSAHYEQYF
TRBJ1-2,TRBV6-5,NA,NA,TGTGCCAGCAGGGAACAGGGCAACTATGGCTACACCTTC,CASREQGNYGYTF
TRBJ2-7,TRBV6-5,TRBD2,few,TGTGCCAGCAGGAAGTCTAGCGGTGACTACGAGCAGTACTTC,CASRKSSGDYEQYF
TRBJ1-1,TRBV6-5,NA,NA,TGTGCCAGCAGTCCCACGGGCGGAGGGACTGAAGCTTTCTTT,CASSPTGGGTEAFF
TRBJ2-7,TRBV7-2,NA,NA,TGTGCCAGCAGCTTAGACGGACTACCAGGCTACGAGCAGTACTTC,CASSLDGLPGYEQYF
TRBJ1-1,TRBV11-1,NA,once,TGTGCCAGCAGCCACCGGGGGAACACTGAAGCTTTCTTT,CASSHRGNTEAFF
TRBJ1-5,TRBV19,NA,NA,TGTGCCAGTAGTATAGATCGCACAGGGTCGACTAGCAATCAGCCCCAGCATTTT,CASSIDRTGSTSNQPQHF
TRBJ2-7,TRBV5-1,NA,NA,TGCGCCAGCAGCTTGGGGGCAGGTTGGGAGCAGTACTTC,CASSLGAGWEQYF
TRBJ1-1,TRBV6-1,NA,few,TGTGCCAGCAGGATAATTAGTTCGGTCACTGAAGCTTTCTTT,CASRIISSVTEAFF
TRBJ2-5,TRBV28,NA,NA,TGTGCCAGCAGTTTTTCCAGCGGCCGCGCGGAGACCCAGTACTTC,CASSFSSGRAETQYF
TRBJ2-3,TRBV27,TRBD2,few,TGTGCCAGCATGACTAGCGGAGATACGCAGTATTTT,CASMTSGDTQYF